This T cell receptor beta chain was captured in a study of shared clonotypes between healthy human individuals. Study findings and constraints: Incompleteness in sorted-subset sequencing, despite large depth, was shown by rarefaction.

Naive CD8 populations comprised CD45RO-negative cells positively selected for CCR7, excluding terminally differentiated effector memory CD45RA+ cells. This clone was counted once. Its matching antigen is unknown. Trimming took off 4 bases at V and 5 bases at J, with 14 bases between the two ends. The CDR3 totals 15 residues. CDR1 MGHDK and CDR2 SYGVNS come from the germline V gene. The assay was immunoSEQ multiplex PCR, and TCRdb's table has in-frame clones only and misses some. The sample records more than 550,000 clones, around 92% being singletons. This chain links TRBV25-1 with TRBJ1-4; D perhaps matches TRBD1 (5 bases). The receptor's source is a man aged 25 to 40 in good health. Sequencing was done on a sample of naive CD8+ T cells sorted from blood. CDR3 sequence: CASSGNGTVNEKLFF. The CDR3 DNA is TGTGCCAGCAGTGGTAACGGGACGGTGAATGAAAAACTGTTTTTT. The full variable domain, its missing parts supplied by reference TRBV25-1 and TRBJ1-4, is EADIYQTPRYLVIGTGKKITLECSQTMGHDKMYWYQQDPGMELHLIHYSYGVNSTEKGDLSSESTVSRIRTEHFPLTLESARPSHTSQYLCASSGNGTVNEKLFFGSGTQLSVL.